A selection of T cell receptor beta chains follows, all from one sample in a study of OX40 agonist ivuxolimab in advanced cancers. The method was immunoSEQ multiplex PCR; TCRdb's version includes in-frame clones alone and lacks a portion of them. Here the sample spans about 80,000 clones, about nine tenths being singletons. The sample consisted of CD4+ or CD8+ T cells sorted from blood, taken in a trial of the OX40 agonist ivuxolimab. Receptors were obtained from an adult with an advanced solid tumor such as melanoma, head and neck, liver or kidney cancer. The conserved cysteine and the conserved F or W are not part of the CDR3 here.

j_gene,v_gene,len,CDR3aa
TRBJ2-3,TRBV5-1,15,ASSLAQQGISTDTQY
TRBJ2-3,TRBV18,13,ASSETLEVSDTQY
TRBJ1-2,TRBV28,14,ASSFLGAGRGYGYT
TRBJ2-3,TRBV5-4,13,ASSPPGLGEDTQY
TRBJ2-5,TRBV7-2,14,ASSLRTRSSQETQY
TRBJ1-4,TRBV4-3,13,ASSMRGAGNEKLF
TRBJ2-3,TRBV27,13,ASSRPGLGPDTQY
TRBJ2-1,TRBV12-5,11,ASGLLGTSAQF
TRBJ2-7,TRBV2,13,ASISRTGGSYEQY
TRBJ2-1,TRBV29-1,12,SVTGTSDYNEQF
TRBJ2-7,TRBV11-3,14,ASSYKGYAFSYEQY
TRBJ2-1,TRBV19,10,ASNHGGRGQF